These T cell receptor beta chains were read from a single sample in a study of shared clonotypes between healthy human individuals. Sequenced by immunoSEQ multiplex PCR; TCRdb stores in-frame clones only, minus some. Among 2.3 million or so clones listed, 90% to 95% were seen once. Sequences were obtained from naive CD4+ T cells from PBMCs. These receptors were obtained from a man younger than 35 in good health. Some clones in this sample may be carry-over from other donors' samples. CDR3s include the opening cysteine and the closing phenylalanine or tryptophan. D genes are given only for firm matches. The size field is filled for only some rows; it gives once, few, many or a size class.

v_call	clone_size	j_call	d_call	cdr3_aa	cdr3_nt
TRBV11-3	.	TRBJ2-3	TRBD2	CASSPGLLTDTQYF	TGTGCCAGCAGCCCGGGACTACTCACAGATACGCAGTATTTT
TRBV6-5	once	TRBJ2-7	.	CASSSLGATRYEQYF	TGTGCCAGCAGTTCCTTGGGGGCCACCAGATACGAGCAGTACTTC
TRBV14	.	TRBJ2-1	.	CASSQDRYNEQFF	TGTGCCAGCAGCCAAGATAGATACAATGAGCAGTTCTTC
TRBV9	.	TRBJ1-1	.	CASSPGVNTEAFF	TGTGCCAGCAGCCCAGGGGTAAACACTGAAGCTTTCTTT
TRBV11-2	.	TRBJ2-6	TRBD1	CASSLRLTGLGGANVLTF	TGTGCCAGCAGCCTTCGTCTGACAGGGCTGGGCGGGGCCAACGTCCTGACTTTC
TRBV7-8	.	TRBJ2-1	.	CASRVRQTYNEQFF	TGTGCCAGCAGGGTGCGGCAAACCTACAATGAGCAGTTCTTC
TRBV29-1	few	TRBJ2-2	.	CGGQNTGELFF	TGCGGTGGGCAGAACACCGGGGAGCTGTTTTTT
TRBV9	.	TRBJ2-3	.	CASSGFTDTQYF	TGTGCCAGCAGCGGATTCACAGATACGCAGTATTTT
TRBV4-3	.	TRBJ1-1	.	CASSLGRTVNTEAFF	TGCGCCAGCAGCCTGGGTAGGACGGTGAACACTGAAGCTTTCTTT
TRBV28	.	TRBJ1-5	.	CASSLVGQPQHF	TGTGCCAGCAGTTTGGTTGGACAGCCCCAGCATTTT
TRBV18	.	TRBJ1-1	TRBD1	CASSPSINRGLTEAFF	TGTGCCAGCTCACCTTCGATTAACAGGGGGTTAACTGAAGCTTTCTTT
TRBV11-2	.	TRBJ2-1	.	CASGLAGNNEQFF	TGTGCCAGCGGGCTAGCCGGGAACAATGAGCAGTTCTTC
TRBV19	.	TRBJ2-7	.	CASSLQYFSSYEQYF	TGTGCCAGTAGTCTACAATATTTTAGCTCCTACGAGCAGTACTTC
TRBV7-3	.	TRBJ2-1	TRBD2	CASSPLAGGYNEQFF	TGTGCCAGCAGCCCGCTAGCGGGAGGATACAATGAGCAGTTCTTC
TRBV5-1	.	TRBJ1-1	TRBD1	CASSLEGAQNTEAFF	TGCGCCAGCAGCTTAGAGGGGGCCCAGAACACTGAAGCTTTCTTT
TRBV5-4	.	TRBJ2-5	.	CASSFPGRREETQYF	TGTGCCAGCAGCTTTCCGGGAAGAAGAGAAGAGACCCAGTACTTC
TRBV6-5	.	TRBJ2-7	TRBD1	CASSQQGAVYEQYF	TGTGCCAGCAGCCAACAGGGGGCGGTTTACGAGCAGTACTTC
TRBV28	.	TRBJ2-7	.	CASSRRLYEQYF	TGTGCCAGCAGCCGCAGACTCTACGAGCAGTACTTC
TRBV5-4	.	TRBJ2-7	TRBD2	CASSARLAGDEQYF	TGTGCCAGCAGCGCACGTCTAGCGGGAGATGAGCAGTACTTC